This TCR beta chain was observed in a study of T cell repertoires in cytomegalovirus infection. Study-level information: It was recently identified HLA-C-restricted and well-studied HLA-B-restricted CMV epitopes that the study used. Both CMV infection and a matching HLA type were indicated by public TCR beta signatures. Study-wide points: The ex vivo response showed dominance by HLA-C-restricted CMV-specific TCR beta clonotypes. CMV carriers having the relevant HLA were flagged by cumulative public TCR beta family frequency.

The V end was cut by 1 base, the J end by 4 bases, with 13 bases between. There are 15 residues in the CDR3. CDR1 is SGHTA and CDR2 is FQGNSA in the germline V gene. MiXCR was run by TCRdb on the reads, yielding one entry per CDR3 protein. The data hold about 310,000 distinct CDR3 sequences, with around 25% observed a single time. This clonotype came up many times. Its antigen is unidentified. The V gene is TRBV7-2, the J gene TRBJ2-5; D remains ambiguous. The receptor was isolated from a human donor in good health (CMV status not recorded). Some clones in this sample may be carry-over from other donors' samples. The sequenced sample was cultured PBMCs, obtained from culture after CMV antigen stimulation. CDR3 sequence: CASSLDPRPRETQYF. CDR3 sequence (DNA): TGTGCCAGCAGCTTAGACCCCAGACCTCGAGAGACCCAGTACTTC.